This T cell receptor beta chain emerged from a study of blood T cell repertoires in COVID-19 (dated by TCRdb to 2019 to 2021). Looking at the study overall: The collaborator samples originated in the United States, Italy and Spain and spanned the acute and convalescent phases of COVID-19. The prospective study material was composed of cDNA or gDNA derived from T cells, B-cell-depleted T cells, or PBMCs. Subjects who had been exposed to COVID-19, were actively infected with it, or had recovered from it provided the deeply sampled blood TCRbeta repertoires that made up the dataset. The repertoires were made available in a free public database intended to serve as a resource for research on the immune response to SARS-CoV-2. The samples were drawn from two sources: the first 160 participants of the ongoing ImmuneRACE study, and fewer than 1,500 subjects contributed by 6 global collaborators. A de-identified subject ID, COVID-19 status, age in years and sex were almost always included in the sample metadata. HLA class I and class II types, where available, came from metadata supplied by the sample provider rather than from assay-based typing. General study outcomes and caveats: The quantity of clinical and demographic metadata differed by source and by participant and was supplied without curation.

In this sample, this clone turned up a few times. This clone's antigen is unknown. One base away there is no much larger clone; base qualities are not given. Collaborating institutions collected whole blood in K2EDTA tubes following their own protocols. For TCRbeta analysis, collaborators shipped samples in one of three forms: frozen whole blood, isolated PBMCs, or DNA extracted from either of those sample types. Taken from cysteine to phenylalanine, the CDR3 has 14 residues. Only the CDR3 region is kept as DNA, spanning 42 bases read in frame from base 1. The germline V gene gives CDR1 as ENHRY and CDR2 as SYGVKD. Trimming takes 5 bases from V and 0 bases from J, and the germline ends sit 10 bases apart. TCRbeta CDR3 regions were amplified from genomic DNA using the immunoSEQ Assay, a bias-controlled multiplex PCR. On the authors' methods: The number of nucleated cells in each sample was estimated from the amplification of reference gene primers within the assay. To quantify the absolute abundance of each unique TCRbeta CDR3 rearrangement, sequence reads were collapsed and filtered. For each sample, productive Simpson clonality was calculated by taking the square root of Simpson's diversity index across productive rearrangements. What TCRdb holds here is the immuneACCESS table cut down to in-frame rearrangements. Part of the clones is not present; checked against another copy, under half of the missing clones reflect an unresolved V gene, and the others are unexplained. For V, J and clone size, that table is used; D and trimming come from the DNA. This sample gives around 69,000 clones in total; 70% to 85% of them show up just once. Jointly, the top ten make up 1.5% to 2% of the sample.

Sequencing used peripheral blood. The TCR comes from a woman aged 60 to 75 with acute or convalescent COVID-19. The V gene is TRBV10-3 and the J gene is TRBJ1-1, with the identity of the D gene unclear. The DNA sequence is as follows: TGTGCCATCAGTCTTAGAGGGATGAACACTGAAGCTTTCTTT. Its translation reads: CAISLRGMNTEAFF.